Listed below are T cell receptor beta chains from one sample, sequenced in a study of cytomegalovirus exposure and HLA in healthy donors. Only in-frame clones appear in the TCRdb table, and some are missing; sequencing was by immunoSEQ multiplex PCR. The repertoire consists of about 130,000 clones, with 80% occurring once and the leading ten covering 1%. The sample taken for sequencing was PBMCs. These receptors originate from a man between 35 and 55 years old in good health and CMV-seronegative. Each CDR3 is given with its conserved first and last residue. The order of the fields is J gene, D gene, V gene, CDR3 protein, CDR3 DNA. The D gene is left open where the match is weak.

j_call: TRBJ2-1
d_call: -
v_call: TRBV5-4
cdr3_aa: CASSLRAGLHNEQFF
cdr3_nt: TGTGCCAGCAGCTTGAGGGCAGGGCTCCACAATGAGCAGTTCTTC

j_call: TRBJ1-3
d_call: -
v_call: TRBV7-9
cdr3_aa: CASSSPAASGNTIYF
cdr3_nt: TGTGCCAGCAGCTCCCCGGCGGCCTCTGGAAACACCATATATTTT

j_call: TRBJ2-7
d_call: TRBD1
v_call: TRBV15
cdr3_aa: CATSGTGGIYEQYF
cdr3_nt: TGTGCCACCAGCGGGACAGGGGGCATTTACGAGCAGTACTTC

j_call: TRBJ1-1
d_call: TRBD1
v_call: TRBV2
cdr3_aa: CASILNRGSTEAFF
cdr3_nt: TGTGCCAGCATTCTAAACAGGGGAAGCACTGAAGCTTTCTTT

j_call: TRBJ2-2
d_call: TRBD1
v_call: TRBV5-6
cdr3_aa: CASRLTGLDTGELFF
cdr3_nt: TGTGCCAGCAGATTGACAGGGTTAGACACCGGGGAGCTGTTTTTT

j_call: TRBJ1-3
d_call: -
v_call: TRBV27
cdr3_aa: CASRSGDNLGVSGNTIYF
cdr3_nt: TGTGCCAGCAGAAGCGGGGACAACCTTGGGGTCTCTGGAAACACCATATATTTT

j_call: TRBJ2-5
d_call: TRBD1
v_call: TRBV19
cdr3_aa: CASSIGTGQETQYF
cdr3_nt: TGTGCCAGTAGTATTGGGACAGGTCAAGAGACCCAGTACTTC

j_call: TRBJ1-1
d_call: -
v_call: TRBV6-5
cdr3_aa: CASSYDPGVSEAFF
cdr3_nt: TGTGCCAGCAGTTATGACCCTGGAGTCTCTGAAGCTTTCTTT

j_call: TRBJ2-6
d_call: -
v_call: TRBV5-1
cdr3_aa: CASSLGGAGANVLTF
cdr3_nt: TGCGCCAGCAGCTTGGGGGGCGCTGGGGCCAACGTCCTGACTTTC

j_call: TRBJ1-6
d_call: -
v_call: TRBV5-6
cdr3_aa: CASSLEGRGTSPLHF
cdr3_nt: TGTGCCAGCAGCTTGGAGGGGCGCGGGACCTCACCCCTCCACTTT